Listed here is a single TCR beta chain. This entry is derived from a study of patients and donors after allogeneic stem cell transplantation. The V segment lost 5 bases and the J segment 5 bases; nucleotides outside the gene matches: 12. The CDR3 is 17 residues long. TCRdb reprocessed the RT-PCR reads via MiXCR and lists one record per CDR3 protein. Of some 880,000 distinct CDR3 sequences listed, 15% to 20% are singletons. This sequence was found in a human donor who was either an allogeneic HSCT recipient or a stem cell or donor lymphocyte infusion donor (not recorded which). It is not recorded whose cells these are; they may come from a transplant donor. V and J are TRBV12-3 or TRBV12-4 and TRBJ1-6, with 7 bases lining up with TRBD1. The sample consisted of blood, either unsorted or a sorted T cell fraction (not recorded which). The CDR3 DNA reads TGTGCCAGCAGTCAGGGCGGGCGGACAGGTCATAATTCACCCCTCCACTTT. As protein: CASSQGGRTGHNSPLHF.